This TCR beta chain stems from a study of T cell repertoires in cytomegalovirus infection. Study-wide context: Well-studied HLA-B-restricted CMV epitopes were used in the study alongside recently identified HLA-C-restricted ones. CMV infection and matching HLA type were both indicated by public TCR beta signatures.

General study points: The study found HLA-C-restricted CMV-specific TCR beta clonotypes dominating the ex vivo response. Of the TCR beta families, the public ones yielded a cumulative frequency that identified carriers of CMV plus the relevant HLA.

TCRdb redid the calling of the reads with MiXCR, one entry per CDR3 protein. The repertoire holds approximately 990,000 distinct CDR3 sequences, with 30% to 40% as singletons. The germline V gene encodes CDR1 SGHTA and CDR2 FQGNSA. The length of the CDR3 is 12 residues. Trimming removed 5 bases at V and 2 bases at J, with 7 bases between. This clonotype was detected ten times or more. Its antigen is not identified. The chain has TRBV7-2 and TRBJ2-7; D gene ambiguous. The TCR sequence derives from a human donor in good health (CMV status not recorded). Some clones in this sample may be carry-over from other donors' samples. This specimen consisted of cultured CD8+ T cells from PBMCs, obtained from culture after CMV antigen stimulation. The CDR3 DNA reads as TGTGCCAGCAGCCCAAATGCCTACGAGCAGTACGTC. Residues: CASSPNAYEQYV.